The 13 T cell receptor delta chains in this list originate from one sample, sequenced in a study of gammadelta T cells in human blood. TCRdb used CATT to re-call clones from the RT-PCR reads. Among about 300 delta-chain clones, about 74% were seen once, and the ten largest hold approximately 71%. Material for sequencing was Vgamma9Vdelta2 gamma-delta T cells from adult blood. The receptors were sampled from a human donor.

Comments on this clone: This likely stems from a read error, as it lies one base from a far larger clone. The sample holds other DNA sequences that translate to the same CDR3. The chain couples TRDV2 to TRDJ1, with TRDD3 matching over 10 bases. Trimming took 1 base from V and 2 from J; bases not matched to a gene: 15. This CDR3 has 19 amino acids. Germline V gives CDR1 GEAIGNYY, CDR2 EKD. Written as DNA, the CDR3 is TGTGCCTGTGACACTTTGGGTGGGGGATACCCGCCGGATACCGATAAACTCATCTTT. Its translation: CACDTLGGGYPPDTDKLIF.

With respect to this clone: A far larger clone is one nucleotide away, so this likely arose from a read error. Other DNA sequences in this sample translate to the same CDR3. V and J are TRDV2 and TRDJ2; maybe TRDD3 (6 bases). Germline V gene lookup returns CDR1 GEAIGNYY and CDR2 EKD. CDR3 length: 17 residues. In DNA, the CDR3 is TGTGCCTGTGATTCCGTCTCGGGGATTTCTTTGACAGCGCAACTCTTCTTT. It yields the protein CACDSVSGISLTAQLFF.

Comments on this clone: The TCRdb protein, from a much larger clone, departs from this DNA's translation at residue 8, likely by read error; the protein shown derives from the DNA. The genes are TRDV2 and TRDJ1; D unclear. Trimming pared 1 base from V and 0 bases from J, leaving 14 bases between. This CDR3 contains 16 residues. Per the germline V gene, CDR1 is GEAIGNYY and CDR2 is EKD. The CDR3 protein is CACDTVSALYTDKLIF. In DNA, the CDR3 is TGTGCCTGTGACACAGTATCCGCATTGTACACCGATAAACTCATCTTT.

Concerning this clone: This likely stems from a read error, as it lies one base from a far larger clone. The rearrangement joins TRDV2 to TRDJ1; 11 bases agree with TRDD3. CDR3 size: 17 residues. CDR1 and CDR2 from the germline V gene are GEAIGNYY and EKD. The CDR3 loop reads CACNTVDWGIRSDKLIF. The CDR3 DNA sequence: TGTGCCTGTAACACCGTCGATTGGGGGATACGCTCCGATAAACTCATCTTT.

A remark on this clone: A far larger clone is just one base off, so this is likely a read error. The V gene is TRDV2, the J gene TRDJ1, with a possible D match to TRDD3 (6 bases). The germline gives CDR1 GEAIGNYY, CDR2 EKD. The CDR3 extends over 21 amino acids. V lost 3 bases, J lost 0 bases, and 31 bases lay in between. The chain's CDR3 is CACDPATGRYAEVMNTDKLIF. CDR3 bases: TGTGCCTGTGACCCTGCTACTGGGAGATACGCGGAAGTGATGAACACCGATAAACTCATCTTT.

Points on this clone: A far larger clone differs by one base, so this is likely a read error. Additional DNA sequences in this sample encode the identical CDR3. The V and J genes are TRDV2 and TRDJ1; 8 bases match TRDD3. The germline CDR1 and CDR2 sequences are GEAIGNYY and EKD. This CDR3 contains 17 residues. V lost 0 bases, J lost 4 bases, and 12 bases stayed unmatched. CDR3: CACDTVGLGDTSDKLIF. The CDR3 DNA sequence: TGTGCCTGTGACACCGTCGGGCTGGGGGACACAAGCGATAAACTCATCTTT.

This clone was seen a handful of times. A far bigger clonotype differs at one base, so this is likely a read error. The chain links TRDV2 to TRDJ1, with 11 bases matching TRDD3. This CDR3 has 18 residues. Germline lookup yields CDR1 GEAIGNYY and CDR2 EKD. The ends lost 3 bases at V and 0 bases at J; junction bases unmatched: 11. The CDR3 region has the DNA TGTGCCTGTGACGCCCTACTGGGGGATAATCAGTACACCGATAAACTCATCTTT. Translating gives CACDALLGDNQYTDKLIF.

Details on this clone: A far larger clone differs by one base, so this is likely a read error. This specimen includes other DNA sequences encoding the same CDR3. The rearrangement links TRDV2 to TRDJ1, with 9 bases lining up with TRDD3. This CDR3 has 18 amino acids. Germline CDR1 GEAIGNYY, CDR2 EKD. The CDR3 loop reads CACDTVWGMGLDTDKLIF. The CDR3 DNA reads TGTGCGTGTGACACCGTCTGGGGGATGGGTTTAGACACCGATAAACTCATCTTT.

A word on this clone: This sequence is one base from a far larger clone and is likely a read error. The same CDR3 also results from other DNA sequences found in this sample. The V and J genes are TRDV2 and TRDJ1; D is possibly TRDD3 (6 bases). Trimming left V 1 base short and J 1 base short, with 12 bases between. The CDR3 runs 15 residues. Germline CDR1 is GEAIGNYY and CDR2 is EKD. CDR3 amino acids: CACDTLGVFTDKLIF. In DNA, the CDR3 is TGTGCCTGTGACACGTTGGGGGTTTTCACCGATAAACTCATCTTT.

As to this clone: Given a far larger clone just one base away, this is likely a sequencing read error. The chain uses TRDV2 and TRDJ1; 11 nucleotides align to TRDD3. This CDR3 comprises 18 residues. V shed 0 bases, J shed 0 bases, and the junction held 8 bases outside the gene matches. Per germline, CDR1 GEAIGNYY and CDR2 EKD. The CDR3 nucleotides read TGTGCCTGTGACACCCTACTGGGGGATAAGCAGTACACCGATAAACTCATCTTT. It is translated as CACDTLLGDKQYTDKLIF.

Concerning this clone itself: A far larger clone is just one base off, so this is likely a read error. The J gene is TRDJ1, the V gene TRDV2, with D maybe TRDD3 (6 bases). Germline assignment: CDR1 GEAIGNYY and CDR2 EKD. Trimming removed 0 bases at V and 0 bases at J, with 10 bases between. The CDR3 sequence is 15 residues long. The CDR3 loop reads CACDTPGEHTDKLIF. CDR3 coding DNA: TGTGCCTGTGACACCCCGGGGGAGCACACCGATAAACTCATCTTT.

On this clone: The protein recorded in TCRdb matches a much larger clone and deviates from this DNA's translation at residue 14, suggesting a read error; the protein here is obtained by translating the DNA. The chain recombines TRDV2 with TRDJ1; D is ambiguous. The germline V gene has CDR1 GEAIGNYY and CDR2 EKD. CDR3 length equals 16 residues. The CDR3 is CACDTVSGLYTDKRIF. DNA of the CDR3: TGTGCCTGTGACACAGTATCCGGATTGTACACCGATAAACGCATCTTT.

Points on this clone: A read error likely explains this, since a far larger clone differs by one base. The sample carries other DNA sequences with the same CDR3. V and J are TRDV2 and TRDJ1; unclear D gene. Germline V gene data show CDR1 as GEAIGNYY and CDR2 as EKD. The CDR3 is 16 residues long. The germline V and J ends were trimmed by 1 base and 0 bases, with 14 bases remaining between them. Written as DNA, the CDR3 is TGTGCCTGTGACACAGTATCAGGATTGTACACCGATAAACTCATCTTT. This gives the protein CACDTVSGLYTDKLIF.